This entry describes one TCR beta chain. Its specificity is not known. Clones were read by immunoSEQ multiplex PCR, and TCRdb kept only the in-frame ones, dropping some. The top ten hold around 0.11% of the sample, which has more than 500,000 clones, roughly 96% seen once. Naive CD8 populations comprised CD45RO-negative cells positively selected for CCR7, excluding terminally differentiated effector memory CD45RA+ cells. Healthy and HIV-negative, the adult donors had no recent acute infections or vaccinations. Donors comprised only Caucasian adults living in Nashville, Tennessee. The source of the sample is a study of shared clonotypes between healthy human individuals. Whole-study results and caveats: Non-shared clonotypes had lower generation probabilities than those shared by all four donors. The sole specimen, blood, was sampled, and tissue repertoires likely differ.

The CDR3 is 15 amino acids. V lost 3 bases to trimming and J lost 5 bases; unmatched junction nucleotides: 8. CDR1 and CDR2 from the germline V gene are MDHEN and SYDVKM. The chain links TRBV28 to TRBJ2-7; 9 bases fit TRBD1. The origin of this receptor is a woman in her thirties in good health. Specimen: naive CD8+ T cells sorted from blood. The CDR3 nucleotides are TGTGCCAGCAGTTTCCCCCGGGACAGGGCGGACGAGCAGTACTTC. Translated, it gives CASSFPRDRADEQYF.